Presented here are 5 T cell receptor beta chains from one specimen sequenced in a study of cytomegalovirus exposure and HLA in healthy donors. The PCR used 60 Vbeta and 13 Jbeta primers. The protocol was immunoSEQ multiplex PCR, while the TCRdb copy is restricted to in-frame clones and leaves out a portion. The table has 180,000 or so clones, 70% to 80% seen once; the top ten hold about 1.5%. Material for sequencing was PBMCs. The receptors were gathered from a man aged 18 to 29 in good health and CMV-seronegative.

The chain recombines TRBV5-1 with TRBJ2-5; tentative D call: TRBD1 (6 bases). Trimming pared 1 base from V and 0 bases from J, leaving 16 bases between. The CDR3 is 17 amino acids. Germline CDR1 and CDR2: SGHRS and YFSETQ. CDR3 DNA: TGCGCCAGCAGCTTGTCAGGGGAAGGAGAGTACCAAGAGACCCAGTACTTC. It is translated as CASSLSGEGEYQETQYF. The whole variable domain, remainder taken from reference TRBV5-1 and TRBJ2-5, is KAGVTQTPRYLIKTRGQQVTLSCSPISGHRSVSWYQQTPGQGLQFLFEYFSETQRNKGNFPGRFSGRQFSNSRSEMNVSTLELGDSALYLCASSLSGEGEYQETQYFGPGTRLLVL.

The V and J genes are TRBV6-1 and TRBJ2-7; D unclear. Trimming shortened V by 6 bases and J by 0 bases, and 15 bases separated the two germline ends. Germline V gene sequence: CDR1 MNHNS, CDR2 SASEGT. The CDR3 runs to 15 residues. The CDR3 is CASSPRTLRSYEQYF. The CDR3 DNA reads TGTGCCAGCAGCCCTCGTACCCTACGCTCCTACGAGCAGTACTTC.

The chain links TRBV7-2 to TRBJ2-1; possible D gene TRBD1, 5 bases. Germline assignment: CDR1 SGHTA and CDR2 FQGNSA. The CDR3 covers 15 residues. V lost 4 bases and J lost 0, with 10 bases in between. CDR3 bases: TGTGCCAGCAGCTCCCGACAGAGCTCCTACAATGAGCAGTTCTTC. Translation: CASSSRQSSYNEQFF.

The rearrangement uses TRBV11-2 and TRBJ2-5, with a possible D match to TRBD2 (5 bases). V was clipped by 5 bases and J by 11 bases, with 15 bases between them. This CDR3 is built from 12 residues. Germline V gene lookup returns CDR1 SGHAT and CDR2 FQNNGV. The CDR3 is CASSPRGEEQYF. CDR3 nucleotide sequence: TGTGCCAGCAGCCCCCGGGGTGAGGAGCAGTACTTC.

V usage is TRBV6-1 and J usage is TRBJ1-2; 7 bases match TRBD1. This CDR3 comprises 15 residues. The germline V gene encodes CDR1 MNHNS and CDR2 SASEGT. V dropped 5 bases and J dropped 6; count of bases not matched to a gene: 12. The CDR3 loop reads CASSRTDRALDGYTF. As DNA, the CDR3 is TGTGCCAGCAGTAGAACCGACAGGGCGTTGGATGGCTACACCTTC.